These 6 T cell receptor beta chains originate from one sample sequenced in a study of cytomegalovirus exposure and HLA in healthy donors. The study ran its PCR with 60 Vbeta and 13 Jbeta primers. Data came from immunoSEQ multiplex PCR; TCRdb stores just in-frame clones and leaves some out. The table shows about 180,000 clones, with about three quarters occurring only once. The sequencing sample was made of PBMCs. Receptors originate from a woman in her sixties or seventies in good health and CMV-seropositive.

The gene calls are TRBV28 and TRBJ2-2; 8 positions agree with TRBD2. V was pared by 8 bases and J by 0 bases, with 5 bases of the junction left unmatched. The CDR3 spans 15 residues. Germline CDR1 MDHEN, CDR2 SYDVKM. For the CDR3, the DNA is TGTGCCAGCTTCGCCGGGGGGGCGAACACCGGGGAGCTGTTTTTT. This gives the protein CASFAGGANTGELFF.

This clone was seen only a few times. The gene calls are TRBV9 and TRBJ2-7; TRBD2 matches at 9 bases. CDR1 and CDR2 from the germline V gene are SGDLS and YYNGEE. This CDR3 region has 16 residues. The trim removed 4 bases at V and 2 bases at J, leaving 10 bases unmatched. The CDR3 DNA reads as TGTGCCAGCAGCCCTCGCTTTGGCGGGAGGGCCTACGAGCAGTACTTC. Encoded protein: CASSPRFGGRAYEQYF.

V is TRBV7-2 and J is TRBJ1-1; TRBD1 matches 9 bases. Germline-derived CDR1 and CDR2 are SGHTA and FQGNSA. V was clipped by 6 bases and J by 2 bases; unmatched bases: 4. The CDR3 spans 14 residues. CDR3 in DNA: TGTGCCAGCAGTTGGGACAGGGACAACACTGAAGCTTTCTTT. Residues: CASSWDRDNTEAFF.

The CDR3 is CASSQGRWEQFF. The CDR3 DNA follows: TGTGCCAGCAGCCAGGGCCGATGGGAGCAGTTCTTC. V gene TRBV5-6 combines with J gene TRBJ2-1, with D possibly TRBD1 on 5 matching bases. Germline assignment: CDR1 SGHDT and CDR2 YYEEEE. V was trimmed by 4 bases and J by 10 bases, leaving 12 bases between them. CDR3 length equals 12 residues.

This chain links TRBV11-2 with TRBJ2-7; 7 bases are a match to TRBD2. The CDR3 sequence is 14 residues long. Germline V gene lookup returns CDR1 SGHAT and CDR2 FQNNGV. J was trimmed by 3 bases and V by 4 bases; bases with no gene match: 6. The CDR3 coding sequence is TGTGCCAGCAGCTCCCTACGGGGGGACTACGAGCAGTACTTC. Amino acid sequence: CASSSLRGDYEQYF.

The rearrangement uses TRBV6-1 and TRBJ1-1, with D unclear. In germline, CDR1 is MNHNS, CDR2 SASEGT. V gave up 4 bases and J gave up 1 base, with 7 bases separating them. This CDR3 contains 13 residues. This CDR3 reads CASSVEGNTEAFF. Written as DNA, the CDR3 is TGTGCCAGCAGTGTAGAGGGGAACACTGAAGCTTTCTTT.